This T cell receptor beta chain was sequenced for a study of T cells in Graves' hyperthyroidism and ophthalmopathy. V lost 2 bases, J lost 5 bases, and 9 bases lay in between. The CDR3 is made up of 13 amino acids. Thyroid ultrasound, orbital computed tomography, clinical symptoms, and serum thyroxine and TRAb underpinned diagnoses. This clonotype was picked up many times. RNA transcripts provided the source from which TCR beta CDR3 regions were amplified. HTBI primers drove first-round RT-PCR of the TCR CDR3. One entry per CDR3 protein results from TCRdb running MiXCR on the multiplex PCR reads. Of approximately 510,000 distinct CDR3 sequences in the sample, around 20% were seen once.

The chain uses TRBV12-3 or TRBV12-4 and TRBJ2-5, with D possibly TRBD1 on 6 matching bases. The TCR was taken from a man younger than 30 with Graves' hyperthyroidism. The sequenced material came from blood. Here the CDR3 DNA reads TGTGCCAGCAGTTTATGGGGGCGGGAGACCCAGTACTTC. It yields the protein CASSLWGRETQYF.